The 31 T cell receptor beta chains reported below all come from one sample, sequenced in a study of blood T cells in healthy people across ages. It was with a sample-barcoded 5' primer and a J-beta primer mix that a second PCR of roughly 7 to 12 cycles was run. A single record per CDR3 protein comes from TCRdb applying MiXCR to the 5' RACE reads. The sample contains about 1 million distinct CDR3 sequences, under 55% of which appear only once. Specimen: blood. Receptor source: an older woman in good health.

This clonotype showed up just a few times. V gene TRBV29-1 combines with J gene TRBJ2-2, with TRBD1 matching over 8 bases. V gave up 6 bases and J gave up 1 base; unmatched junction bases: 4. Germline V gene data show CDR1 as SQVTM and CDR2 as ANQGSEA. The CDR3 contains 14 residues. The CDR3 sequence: CSVIGTGNTGELFF. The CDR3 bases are TGCAGCGTGATCGGGACAGGGAACACCGGGGAGCTGTTTTTT.

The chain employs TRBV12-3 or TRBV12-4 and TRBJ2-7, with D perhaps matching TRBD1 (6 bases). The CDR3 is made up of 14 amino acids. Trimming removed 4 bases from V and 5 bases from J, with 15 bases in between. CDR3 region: CASSSPGQTDEQYF. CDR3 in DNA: TGTGCCAGCAGTTCCCCAGGACAGACGGACGAGCAGTACTTC.

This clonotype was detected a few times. The CDR3 is CASSPRGGRTYNEQFF. For the CDR3, the DNA is TGTGCCAGCAGCCCCCGGGGGGGACGGACCTACAATGAGCAGTTCTTC. The V call is TRBV7-9, the J call TRBJ2-1, with TRBD2 matching over 8 bases. Per the germline V gene, CDR1 is SEHNR and CDR2 is FQNEAQ (reference sequence). The CDR3 consists of 16 residues. V trimming: 5 bases; J trimming: 2 bases; junction bases outside the gene matches: 8.

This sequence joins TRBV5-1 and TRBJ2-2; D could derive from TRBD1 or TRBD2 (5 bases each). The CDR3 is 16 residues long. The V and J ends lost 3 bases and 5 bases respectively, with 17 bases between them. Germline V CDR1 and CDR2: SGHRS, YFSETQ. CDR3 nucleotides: TGCGCCAGCAGCTCCTCAGGGAAACTAGGGACCGGGGAGCTGTTTTTT. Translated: CASSSSGKLGTGELFF.

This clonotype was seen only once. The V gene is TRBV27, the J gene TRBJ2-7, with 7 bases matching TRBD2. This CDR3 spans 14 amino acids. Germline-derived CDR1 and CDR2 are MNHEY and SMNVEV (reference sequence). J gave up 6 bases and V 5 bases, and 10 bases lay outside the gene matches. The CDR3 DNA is TGTGCCAGCAGTCTCCGGGAGGCTGGGAGCGAGCAGTACTTC. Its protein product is CASSLREAGSEQYF.

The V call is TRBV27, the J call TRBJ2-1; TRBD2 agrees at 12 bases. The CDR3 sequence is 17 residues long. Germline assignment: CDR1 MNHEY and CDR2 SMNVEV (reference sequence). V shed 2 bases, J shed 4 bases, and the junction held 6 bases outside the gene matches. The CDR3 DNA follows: TGTGCCAGCAGTTTAACGCCTAGCGGGAGGGAATACAATGAGCAGTTCTTC. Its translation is CASSLTPSGREYNEQFF.

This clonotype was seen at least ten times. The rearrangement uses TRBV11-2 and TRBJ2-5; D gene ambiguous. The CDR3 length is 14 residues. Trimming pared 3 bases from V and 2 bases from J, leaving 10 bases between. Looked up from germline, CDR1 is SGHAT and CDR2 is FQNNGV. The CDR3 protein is CASSLDVPQETQYF. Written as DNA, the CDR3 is TGTGCCAGCAGCTTGGACGTCCCTCAAGAGACCCAGTACTTC.

The CDR3, as DNA: TGTGCCAGCAGCGAGGACAGGAGCACAGATACGCAGTATTTT. Protein product: CASSEDRSTDTQYF. This chain connects TRBV9 to TRBJ2-3; 7 bases are a match to TRBD1. Germline CDR1 reads SGDLS; CDR2 reads YYNGEE. The CDR3 contains 14 residues. With 3 bases clipped from V and 0 bases from J, the junction kept 1 base outside the gene matches.

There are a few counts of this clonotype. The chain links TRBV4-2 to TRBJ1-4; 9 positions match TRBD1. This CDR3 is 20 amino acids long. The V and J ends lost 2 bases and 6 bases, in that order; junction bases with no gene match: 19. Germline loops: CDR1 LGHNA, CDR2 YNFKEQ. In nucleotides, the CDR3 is TGTGCCAGCAGCCAATCGTCACAGGGGGCGTTAAGTCTTCCTGATGAAAAACTGTTTTTT. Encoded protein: CASSQSSQGALSLPDEKLFF.

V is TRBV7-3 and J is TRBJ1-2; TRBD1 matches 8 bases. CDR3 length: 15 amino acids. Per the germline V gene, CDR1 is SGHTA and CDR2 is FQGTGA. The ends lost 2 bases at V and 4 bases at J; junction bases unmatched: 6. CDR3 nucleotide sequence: TGTGCCAGCAGCTTAGGACAGGGCGAGGTCTATGGCTACACCTTC. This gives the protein CASSLGQGEVYGYTF.

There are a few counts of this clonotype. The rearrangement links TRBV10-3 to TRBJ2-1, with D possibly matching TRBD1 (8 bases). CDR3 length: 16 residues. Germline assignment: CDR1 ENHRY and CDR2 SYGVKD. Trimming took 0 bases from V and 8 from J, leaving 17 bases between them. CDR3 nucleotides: TGTGCCATCAGTGAGTCGCGGACAGGGAGGGCCGATGAGCAGTTCTTC. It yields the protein CAISESRTGRADEQFF.

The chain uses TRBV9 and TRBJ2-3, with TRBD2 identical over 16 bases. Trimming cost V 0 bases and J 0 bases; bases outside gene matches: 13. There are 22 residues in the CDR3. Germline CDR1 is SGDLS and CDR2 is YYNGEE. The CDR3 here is CASSVAPGLAGGPSSSTDTQYF. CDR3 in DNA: TGTGCCAGCAGCGTAGCCCCGGGACTAGCGGGAGGGCCATCGTCTAGCACAGATACGCAGTATTTT.

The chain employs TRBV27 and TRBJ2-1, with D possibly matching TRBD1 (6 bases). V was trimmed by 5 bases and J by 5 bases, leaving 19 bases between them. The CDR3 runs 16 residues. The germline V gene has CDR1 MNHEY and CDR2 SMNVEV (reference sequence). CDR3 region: CASSAGAWGPNNEQFF. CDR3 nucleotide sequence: TGTGCCAGCAGTGCAGGGGCCTGGGGTCCTAACAATGAGCAGTTCTTC.

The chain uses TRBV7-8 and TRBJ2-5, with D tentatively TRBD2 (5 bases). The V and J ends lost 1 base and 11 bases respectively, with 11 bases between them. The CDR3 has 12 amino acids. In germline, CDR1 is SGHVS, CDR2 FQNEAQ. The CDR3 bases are TGTGCCAGCAGCTTAGTTTTTGGGGAGCAGTACTTC. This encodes CASSLVFGEQYF.

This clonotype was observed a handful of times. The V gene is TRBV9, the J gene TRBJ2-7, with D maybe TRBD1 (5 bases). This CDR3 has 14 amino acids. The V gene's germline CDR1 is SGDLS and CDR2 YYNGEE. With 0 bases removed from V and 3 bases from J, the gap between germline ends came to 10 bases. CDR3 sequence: CASSVARQGYEQYF. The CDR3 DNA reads TGTGCCAGCAGCGTAGCTCGGCAGGGCTACGAGCAGTACTTC. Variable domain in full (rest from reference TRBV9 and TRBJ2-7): DSGVTQTPKHLITATGQRVTLRCSPRSGDLSVYWYQQSLDQGLQFLIQYYNGEERAKGNILERFSAQQFPDLHSELNLSSLELGDSALYFCASSVARQGYEQYFGPGTRLTVT.

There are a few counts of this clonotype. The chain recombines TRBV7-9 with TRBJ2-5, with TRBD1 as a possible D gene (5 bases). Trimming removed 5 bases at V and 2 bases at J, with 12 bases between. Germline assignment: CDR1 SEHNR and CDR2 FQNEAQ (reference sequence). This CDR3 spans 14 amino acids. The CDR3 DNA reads TGTGCCAGCAGCCCCGAAGGGGCACAAGAGACCCAGTACTTC. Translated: CASSPEGAQETQYF.

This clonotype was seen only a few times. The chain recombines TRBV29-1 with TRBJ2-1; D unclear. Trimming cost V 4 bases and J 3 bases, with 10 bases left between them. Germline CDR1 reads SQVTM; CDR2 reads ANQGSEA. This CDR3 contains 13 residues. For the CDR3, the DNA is TGCAGCGTTGTACCCAGACTCTACAATGAGCAGTTCTTC. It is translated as CSVVPRLYNEQFF.

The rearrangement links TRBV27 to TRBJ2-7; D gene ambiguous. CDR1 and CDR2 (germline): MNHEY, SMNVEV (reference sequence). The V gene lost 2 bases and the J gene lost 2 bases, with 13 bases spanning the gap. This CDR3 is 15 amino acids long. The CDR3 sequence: CASSLRASVTYEQYF. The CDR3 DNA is TGTGCCAGCAGTTTAAGGGCGTCGGTCACCTACGAGCAGTACTTC.

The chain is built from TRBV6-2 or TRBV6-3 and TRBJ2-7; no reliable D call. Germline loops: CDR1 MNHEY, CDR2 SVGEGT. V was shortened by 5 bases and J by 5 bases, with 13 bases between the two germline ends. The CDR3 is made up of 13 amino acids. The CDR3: CASSDQISNEQYF. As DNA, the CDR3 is TGTGCCAGCAGTGATCAAATCTCGAACGAGCAGTACTTC.

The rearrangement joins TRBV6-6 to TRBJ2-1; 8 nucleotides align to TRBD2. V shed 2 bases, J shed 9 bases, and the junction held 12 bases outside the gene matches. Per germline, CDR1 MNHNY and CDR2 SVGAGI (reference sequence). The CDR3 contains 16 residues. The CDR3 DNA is TGTGCCAGCAGTTACACCCCTGTAGCGGGATTAGCTGAGCAGTTCTTC. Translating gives CASSYTPVAGLAEQFF.

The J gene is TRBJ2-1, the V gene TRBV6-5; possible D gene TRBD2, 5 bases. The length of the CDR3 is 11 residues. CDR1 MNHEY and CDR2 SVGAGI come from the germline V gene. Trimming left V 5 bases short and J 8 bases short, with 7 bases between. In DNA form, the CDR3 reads TGTGCCAGCAGTATGGACTATGAGCAGTTCTTC. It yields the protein CASSMDYEQFF.

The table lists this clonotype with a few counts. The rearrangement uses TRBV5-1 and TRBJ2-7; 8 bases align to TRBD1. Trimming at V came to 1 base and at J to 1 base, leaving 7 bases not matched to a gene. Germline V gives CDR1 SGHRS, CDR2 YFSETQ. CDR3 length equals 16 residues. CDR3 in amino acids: CASSLTPTGVSYEQYF. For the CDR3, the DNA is TGCGCCAGCAGCTTGACCCCGACAGGGGTATCCTACGAGCAGTACTTC.

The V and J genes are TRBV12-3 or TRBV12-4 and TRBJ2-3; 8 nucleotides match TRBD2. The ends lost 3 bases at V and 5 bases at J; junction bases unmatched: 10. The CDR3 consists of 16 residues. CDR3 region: CASSFRTSQYGDTQYF. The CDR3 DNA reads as TGTGCCAGCAGTTTCCGGACTAGCCAGTACGGAGATACGCAGTATTTT.

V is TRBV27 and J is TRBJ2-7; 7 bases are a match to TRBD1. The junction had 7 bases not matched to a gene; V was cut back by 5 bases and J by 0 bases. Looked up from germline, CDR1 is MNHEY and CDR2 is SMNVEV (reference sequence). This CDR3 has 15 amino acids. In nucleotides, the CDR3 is TGTGCCAGCAGTCCACAACAGGGGACCTCCTACGAGCAGTACTTC. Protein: CASSPQQGTSYEQYF.

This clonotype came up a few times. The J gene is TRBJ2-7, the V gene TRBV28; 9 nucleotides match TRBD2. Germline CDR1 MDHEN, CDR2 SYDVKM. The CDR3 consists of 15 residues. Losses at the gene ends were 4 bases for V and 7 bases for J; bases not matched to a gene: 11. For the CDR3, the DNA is TGTGCCAGCAGTTCCACTAGCGGGCCTTCGTCGGAGCAGTACTTC. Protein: CASSSTSGPSSEQYF.

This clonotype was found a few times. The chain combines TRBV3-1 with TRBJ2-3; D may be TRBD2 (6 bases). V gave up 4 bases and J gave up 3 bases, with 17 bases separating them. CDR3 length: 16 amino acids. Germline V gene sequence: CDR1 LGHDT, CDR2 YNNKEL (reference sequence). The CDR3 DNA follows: TGTGCCAGCAGCCCGGGGAGCGGGTTCGGAACAGATACGCAGTATTTT. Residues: CASSPGSGFGTDTQYF.

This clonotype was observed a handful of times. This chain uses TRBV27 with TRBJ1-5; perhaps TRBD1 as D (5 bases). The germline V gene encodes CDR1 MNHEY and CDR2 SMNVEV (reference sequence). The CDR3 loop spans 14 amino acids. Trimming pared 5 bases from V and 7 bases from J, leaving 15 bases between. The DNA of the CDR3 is TGTGCCAGCAGTCGCGCAGGGTTGCGACAGCCCCAGCATTTT. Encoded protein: CASSRAGLRQPQHF.

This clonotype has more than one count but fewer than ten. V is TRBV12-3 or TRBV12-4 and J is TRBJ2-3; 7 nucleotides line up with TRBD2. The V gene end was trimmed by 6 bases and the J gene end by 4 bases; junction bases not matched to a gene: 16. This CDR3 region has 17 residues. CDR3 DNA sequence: TGTGCCAGCAGCTGGCCTCCCGGGACTAATACTTCAGATACGCAGTATTTT. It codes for CASSWPPGTNTSDTQYF.

Written as DNA, the CDR3 is TGTGCCAGCAGACCGGACAGGCCCCTCAATCAGCCCCAGCATTTT. Protein: CASRPDRPLNQPQHF. The chain links TRBV27 to TRBJ1-5; 7 bases map to TRBD1. The junction had 8 bases not matched to a gene; V was cut back by 6 bases and J by 3 bases. CDR3 length: 15 amino acids. Looked up from germline, CDR1 is MNHEY and CDR2 is SMNVEV (reference sequence).

The CDR3: CASSYAGSGSYEQYF. The CDR3, as DNA: TGTGCCAGCAGTTATGCAGGAAGTGGGTCCTACGAGCAGTACTTC. The chain carries TRBV27 and TRBJ2-7; D unresolved. The CDR3 runs 15 residues. The V end lost 4 bases, the J end lost 1 base, and 14 bases lay between the germline ends. Germline values: CDR1 MNHEY, CDR2 SMNVEV (reference sequence).

As DNA, the CDR3 is TGTGCCGTCAAAGGCGGGGCCAACGTCCTGACTTTC. It specifies CAVKGGANVLTF. V is TRBV6-5 and J is TRBJ2-6; D is uncertain. Germline V gives CDR1 MNHEY, CDR2 SVGAGI. V was pared by 11 bases and J by 4 bases, with 9 bases between. The CDR3 sequence is 12 residues long.